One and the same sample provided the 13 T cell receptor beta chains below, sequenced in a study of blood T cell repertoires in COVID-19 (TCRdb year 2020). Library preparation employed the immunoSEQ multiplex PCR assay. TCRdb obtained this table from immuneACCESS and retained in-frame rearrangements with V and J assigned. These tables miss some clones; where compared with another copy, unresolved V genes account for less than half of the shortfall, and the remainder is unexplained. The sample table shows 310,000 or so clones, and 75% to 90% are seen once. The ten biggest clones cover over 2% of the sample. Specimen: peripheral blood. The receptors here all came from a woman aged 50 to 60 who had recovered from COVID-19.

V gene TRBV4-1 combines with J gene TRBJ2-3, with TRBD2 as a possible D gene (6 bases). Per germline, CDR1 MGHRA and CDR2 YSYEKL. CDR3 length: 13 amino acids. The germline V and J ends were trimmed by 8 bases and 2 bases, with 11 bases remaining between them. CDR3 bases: TGCGCCAGCCGGGGGACGTACACAGATACGCAGTATTTT. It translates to CASRGTYTDTQYF.

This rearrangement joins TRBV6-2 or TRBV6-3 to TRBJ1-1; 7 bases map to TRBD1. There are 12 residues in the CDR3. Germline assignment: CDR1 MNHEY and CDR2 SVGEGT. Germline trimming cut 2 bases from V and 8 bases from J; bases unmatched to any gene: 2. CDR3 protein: CASSYRDREAFF. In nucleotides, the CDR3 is TGTGCCAGCAGTTACAGGGACAGAGAAGCTTTCTTT.

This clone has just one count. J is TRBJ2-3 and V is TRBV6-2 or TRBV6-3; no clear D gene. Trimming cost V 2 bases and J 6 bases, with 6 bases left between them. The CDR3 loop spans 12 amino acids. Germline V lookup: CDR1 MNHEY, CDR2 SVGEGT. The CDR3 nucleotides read TGTGCCAGCAGTTACACCCGGGATACGCAGTATTTT. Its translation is CASSYTRDTQYF.

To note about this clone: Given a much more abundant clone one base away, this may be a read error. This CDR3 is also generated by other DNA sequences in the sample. CDR3 bases: TGTGCCAGCAGCTTAGGGGGGGATCAGCCCCAGCATTTT. Its translation: CASSLGGDQPQHF. V and J are TRBV7-3 and TRBJ1-5; tentatively, D is TRBD1 (5 bases). This CDR3 region has 13 residues. The V and J ends lost 2 bases and 5 bases respectively, with 7 bases between them. CDR1 is SGHTA, CDR2 FQGTGA, per germline.

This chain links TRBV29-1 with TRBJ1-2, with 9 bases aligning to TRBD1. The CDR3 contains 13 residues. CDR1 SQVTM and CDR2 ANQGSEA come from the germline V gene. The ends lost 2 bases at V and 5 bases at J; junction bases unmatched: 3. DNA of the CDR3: TGCAGCGTTGAAAGAGGGACAGGGTATGGCTACACCTTC. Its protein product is CSVERGTGYGYTF.

The CDR3 bases are TGTGCCAGCAGACCCCGACAGGATGTCTCCTACGAGCAGTACTTC. Translating gives CASRPRQDVSYEQYF. This sequence joins TRBV28 and TRBJ2-7, with a weak D call TRBD1 (6 bases). Germline assignment: CDR1 MDHEN and CDR2 SYDVKM. The CDR3 is 15 amino acids. The V end lost 6 bases, the J end lost 0 bases, and 15 bases lay between the germline ends.

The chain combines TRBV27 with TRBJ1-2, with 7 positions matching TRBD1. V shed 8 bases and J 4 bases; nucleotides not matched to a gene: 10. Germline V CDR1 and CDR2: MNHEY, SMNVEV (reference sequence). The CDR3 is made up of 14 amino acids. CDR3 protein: CASGPPGTVYGYTF. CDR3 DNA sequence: TGTGCCAGCGGCCCACCAGGGACAGTCTATGGCTACACCTTC.

The DNA for the CDR3 is TGTGCCAGCAGCACTCACAGGGGGGTCACTGAAGCTTTCTTT. Residues: CASSTHRGVTEAFF. This rearrangement joins TRBV7-2 to TRBJ1-1, with 8 bases matching TRBD1. The CDR3 totals 14 residues. Germline V lookup: CDR1 SGHTA, CDR2 FQGNSA. V gave up 5 bases and J gave up 4 bases; unmatched junction bases: 6.

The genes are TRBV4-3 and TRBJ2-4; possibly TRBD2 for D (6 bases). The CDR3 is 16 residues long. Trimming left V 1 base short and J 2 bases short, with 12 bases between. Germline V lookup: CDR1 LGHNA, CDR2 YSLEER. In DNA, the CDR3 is TGCGCCAGCAGCCAAGGGGGAGGTGGGCCCAAAAACATTCAGTACTTC. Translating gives CASSQGGGGPKNIQYF.

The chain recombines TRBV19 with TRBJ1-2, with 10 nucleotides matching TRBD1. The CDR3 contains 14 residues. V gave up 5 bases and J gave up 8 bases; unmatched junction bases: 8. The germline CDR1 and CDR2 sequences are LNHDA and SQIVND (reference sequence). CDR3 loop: CASSADRGRRGYTF. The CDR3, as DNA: TGTGCCAGTAGTGCCGACAGGGGGCGACGCGGCTACACCTTC. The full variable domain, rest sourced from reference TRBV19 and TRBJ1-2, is DGGITQSPKYLFRKEGQNVTLSCEQNLNHDAMYWYRQDPGQGLRLIYYSQIVNDFQKGDIAEGYSVSREKKESFPLTVTSAQKNPTAFYLCASSADRGRRGYTFGSGTRLTVV.

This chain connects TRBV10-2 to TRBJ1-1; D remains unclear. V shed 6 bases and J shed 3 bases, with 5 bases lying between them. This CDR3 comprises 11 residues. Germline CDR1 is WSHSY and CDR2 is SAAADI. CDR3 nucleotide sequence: TGCGCCAGCAGCCTTCACACTGAAGCTTTCTTT. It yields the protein CASSLHTEAFF.

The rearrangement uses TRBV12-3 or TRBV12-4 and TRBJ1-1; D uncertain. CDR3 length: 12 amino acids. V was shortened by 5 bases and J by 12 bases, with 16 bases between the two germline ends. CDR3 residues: CASSLVSVQPFF. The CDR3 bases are TGTGCCAGCAGTCTCGTTTCGGTTCAACCTTTCTTT.

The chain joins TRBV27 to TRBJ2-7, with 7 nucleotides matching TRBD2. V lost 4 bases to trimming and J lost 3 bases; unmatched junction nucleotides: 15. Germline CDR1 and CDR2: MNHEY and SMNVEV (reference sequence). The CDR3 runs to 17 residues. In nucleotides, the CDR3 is TGTGCCAGCAGTTCGCTCTATTTCGCGGGAGATGGCTACGAGCAGTACTTC. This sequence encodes CASSSLYFAGDGYEQYF.